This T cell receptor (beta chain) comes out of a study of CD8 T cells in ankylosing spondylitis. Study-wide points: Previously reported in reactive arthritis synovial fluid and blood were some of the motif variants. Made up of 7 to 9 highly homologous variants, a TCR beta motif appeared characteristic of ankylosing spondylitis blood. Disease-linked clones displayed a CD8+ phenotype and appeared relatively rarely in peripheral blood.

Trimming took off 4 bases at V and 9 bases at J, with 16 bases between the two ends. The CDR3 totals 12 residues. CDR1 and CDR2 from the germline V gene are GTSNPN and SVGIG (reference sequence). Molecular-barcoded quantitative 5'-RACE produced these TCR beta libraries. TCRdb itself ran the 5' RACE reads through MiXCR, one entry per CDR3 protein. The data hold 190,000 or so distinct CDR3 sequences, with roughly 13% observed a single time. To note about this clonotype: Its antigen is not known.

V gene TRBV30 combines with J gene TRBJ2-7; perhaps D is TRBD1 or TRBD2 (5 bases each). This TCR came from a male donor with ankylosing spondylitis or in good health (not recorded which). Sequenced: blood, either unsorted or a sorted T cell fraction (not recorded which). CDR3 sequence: CAWNGDGIGQYF. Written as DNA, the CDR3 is TGTGCCTGGAACGGGGACGGCATTGGGCAGTACTTC.